A selection of T cell receptor beta chains follows, all from one sample in a study of vaccination and CD4 T cells after COVID-19. TCRdb used MiXCR to reprocess the PCR reads, holding one entry per CDR3 protein. The sample consists of 7,000 or so distinct CDR3 sequences, around 41% of them appearing once. Antigens for these TCRs are unknown. The sequencing input was CD4+ T cells from blood, cultured in vitro. The receptors were gathered from a human donor in good health. Each CDR3 is given with its conserved first and last residue. The D gene is left open where the match is weak. Some rows mark clone size as missing; the rest say once, few, many or name a class of expanded clone.

clone size	V gene	D gene	J gene	CDR3 protein	CDR3 DNA
NA	TRBV11-2	TRBD2	TRBJ2-1	CASTNLAGGYNEQFF	TGTGCCAGCACCAACCTAGCGGGGGGATACAATGAGCAGTTCTTC
few	TRBV6-1	NA	TRBJ1-2	CASGRDGGYTF	TGTGCCAGCGGGAGGGACGGAGGCTACACCTTC
few	TRBV7-6	NA	TRBJ2-3	CASSLDPSSTDTQYF	TGTGCCAGCAGCTTAGACCCCTCTAGCACAGATACGCAGTATTTT
NA	TRBV5-8	NA	TRBJ2-1	CASSLLHERGQFF	TGTGCCAGCAGCCTCCTCCATGAGCGTGGGCAGTTCTTC
NA	TRBV5-1	NA	TRBJ2-1	CASSLVAGVHNEQFF	TGCGCCAGCAGCTTGGTCGCAGGGGTACACAATGAGCAGTTCTTC
NA	TRBV20-1	TRBD2	TRBJ2-4	CSARETSGAKNIQYF	TGCAGTGCTAGAGAGACTAGCGGGGCCAAAAACATTCAGTACTTC
few	TRBV6-5	TRBD1	TRBJ1-2	CASSSPGTGNYGYTF	TGTGCCAGCAGTTCCCCCGGGACAGGGAACTATGGCTACACCTTC
few	TRBV9	NA	TRBJ2-5	CASSVGTVRETQYF	TGTGCCAGCAGCGTCGGGACTGTTCGAGAGACCCAGTACTTC
NA	TRBV7-6	TRBD1	TRBJ2-5	CASSLGAGGASETQYF	TGTGCCAGCAGCTTAGGTGCAGGGGGCGCTTCGGAGACCCAGTACTTC
few	TRBV6-5	TRBD1	TRBJ2-7	CAAVLGTGSYEQYF	TGTGCCGCAGTTCTGGGGACAGGGTCCTACGAGCAGTACTTC
NA	TRBV6-5	TRBD1	TRBJ1-2	CASSYPPDRGGSGYTF	TGTGCCAGCAGTTACCCCCCCGACAGGGGAGGGAGTGGCTACACCTTC
NA	TRBV6-1	NA	TRBJ1-2	CASSEGKVYGYTF	TGTGCCAGCAGTGAAGGCAAGGTCTATGGCTACACCTTC
NA	TRBV10-1	NA	TRBJ2-1	CAKPSDINEQFF	TGCGCCAAACCGAGCGACATCAATGAGCAGTTCTTC
large	TRBV20-1	TRBD2	TRBJ2-3	CSAGHSGVLTDTQYF	TGCAGTGCTGGCCACAGCGGGGTCCTCACAGATACGCAGTATTTT
NA	TRBV11-1	TRBD1	TRBJ2-5	CASSRWDSGEETQYF	TGTGCCAGCAGCCGATGGGACAGTGGGGAAGAGACCCAGTACTTC
NA	TRBV6-1	NA	TRBJ1-2	CASRPGPVRGYTF	TGTGCCAGTAGACCGGGCCCAGTGCGGGGCTACACCTTC
NA	TRBV19	NA	TRBJ1-5	CASSMSSGTRGPQHF	TGTGCCAGTAGTATGTCATCAGGGACTCGAGGGCCCCAGCATTTT
few	TRBV6-5	TRBD1	TRBJ1-1	CASSLDGQGWTEAFF	TGTGCCAGCAGTTTAGACGGACAGGGTTGGACTGAAGCTTTCTTT
few	TRBV6-5	NA	TRBJ2-7	CASSYAWDGEQYF	TGTGCCAGCAGTTACGCGTGGGACGGGGAGCAGTACTTC
NA	TRBV6-5	NA	TRBJ2-7	CASSYSRDGYEQYF	TGTGCCAGCAGTTACTCAAGGGACGGCTACGAGCAGTACTTC
NA	TRBV23-1	NA	TRBJ2-1	CASTQINEQFF	TGCGCCAGCACCCAGATCAATGAGCAGTTCTTC
few	TRBV10-3	NA	TRBJ1-5	CAISESRSQPQHF	TGTGCCATCAGTGAGTCTAGGAGTCAGCCCCAGCATTTT
NA	TRBV27	NA	TRBJ2-5	CASRAPAALSGTQYF	TGTGCCAGCAGGGCTCCGGCAGCGCTTTCCGGGACCCAGTACTTC
NA	TRBV5-8	NA	TRBJ1-2	CASSLDRQPFYGYTF	TGTGCCAGCAGCTTGGATAGACAGCCCTTCTATGGCTACACCTTC
few	TRBV6-2/TRBV6-3	NA	TRBJ1-2	CASRTTGKNNYGYTF	TGTGCCAGCAGGACCACAGGGAAAAATAACTATGGCTACACCTTC
NA	TRBV11-2	NA	TRBJ1-5	CASSLGGQPQHF	TGTGCCAGCAGCTTGGGGGGGCAGCCCCAGCATTTT
NA	TRBV9	NA	TRBJ2-3	CASSSRMGDTQYF	TGTGCCAGCAGCTCACGGATGGGAGATACGCAGTATTTT
NA	TRBV6-1	NA	TRBJ1-1	CASSRQLNTEAFF	TGTGCCAGCAGCAGACAGTTGAACACTGAAGCTTTCTTT
NA	TRBV19	NA	TRBJ2-3	CASSTAALDTQYF	TGTGCCAGTAGTACCGCGGCTCTAGATACGCAGTATTTT
few	TRBV30	NA	TRBJ1-5	CAWSELDNQPQHF	TGTGCCTGGAGTGAGTTGGATAATCAGCCCCAGCATTTT
few	TRBV7-9	NA	TRBJ2-7	CASSPTSANYEQYF	TGTGCCAGCAGCCCGACTTCGGCTAACTACGAGCAGTACTTC
NA	TRBV19	NA	TRBJ1-5	CACSAGEDQPQHF	TGTGCCTGTAGCGCAGGGGAGGATCAGCCCCAGCATTTT
few	TRBV12-3/TRBV12-4	NA	TRBJ1-2	CASRLQGHSYGYTF	TGTGCCAGCAGACTACAAGGACATTCCTATGGCTACACCTTC
few	TRBV6-5	NA	TRBJ2-6	CASSSASSGANVLTF	TGTGCCAGCAGTTCAGCCAGCTCTGGGGCCAACGTCCTGACTTTC
few	TRBV28	NA	TRBJ1-2	CASSGQVTYGYTF	TGTGCCAGCAGCGGACAAGTCACCTATGGCTACACCTTC
few	TRBV2	NA	TRBJ1-1	CASSLDREAFF	TGTGCCAGCAGTCTAGACCGGGAGGCTTTCTTT
medium-sized	TRBV6-5	NA	TRBJ1-2	CASSYDRAPYGYTF	TGTGCCAGCAGTTACGACAGAGCTCCATATGGCTACACCTTC